A selection of T cell receptor beta chains follows, all from one sample in a study of shared clonotypes between healthy human individuals. The repertoire was sequenced with immunoSEQ multiplex PCR; TCRdb's copy has only in-frame clones and lacks some. Of 1 million to 1.3 million clones listed, approximately 80% are singletons. Material: memory CD4+ T cells from PBMCs. These receptors all stem from a man younger than 35 in good health. Some clones in this sample may be carry-over from other donors' samples. Each CDR3 is given with its conserved first and last residue. Each record gives: J gene, V gene, clone size, D gene, CDR3 DNA, CDR3 protein. The D gene is left open where the match is weak. Clone size is not always given. Where it is, it says once, few, many or a class for expanded clones.

TRBJ1-2,TRBV25-1,-,TRBD1,TGTGCCAGCAGTGGCCAGGACAGGGTCTCTGGCTACACCTTC,CASSGQDRVSGYTF
TRBJ2-2,TRBV12-5,-,-,TGTGCTAGTGGTTTGGGGCCGGACACCGGGGAGCTGTTTTTT,CASGLGPDTGELFF
TRBJ2-7,TRBV30,-,-,TGTGCCTGGAGTAACCCACAAAGTTACGGCAACTTC,CAWSNPQSYGNF
TRBJ1-2,TRBV6-6,-,-,TGTGCCAGCACCTTGACAGACAGCCCCCACGGCTACACCTTC,CASTLTDSPHGYTF
TRBJ2-1,TRBV7-9,-,-,TGTGCCAGCAGCCAACCCGGGACCTACAATGAGCAGTTCTTC,CASSQPGTYNEQFF
TRBJ2-7,TRBV28,few,-,TGTGCCAGCCATGCGCGGCGCGAGCAGTACTTC,CASHARREQYF
TRBJ1-2,TRBV19,-,-,TGTGCCAGTAGTAGAAAGACAGGTGCCTATGGCTACACCTTC,CASSRKTGAYGYTF
TRBJ2-7,TRBV6-6,-,TRBD2,TGTGCCAGCAGAATAAGCGGGAGCGGTTACGAGCAGTACTTC,CASRISGSGYEQYF
TRBJ2-2,TRBV5-1,-,-,TGCGCCAGCAGAGGAATTGGGGGGCGAGGCACCGGGGAGCTGTTTTTT,CASRGIGGRGTGELFF
TRBJ1-5,TRBV4-1,-,TRBD1,TGCGCCAGCAGCCAAGAGACAGGGATGGTTTATCAGCCCCAGCATTTT,CASSQETGMVYQPQHF
TRBJ1-5,TRBV5-1,-,TRBD1,TGCGCCAGCAGCCGGACAGGGCTCCTCAATCAGCCCCAGCATTTT,CASSRTGLLNQPQHF
TRBJ2-5,TRBV4-1,once,TRBD1,TGCGCCAGCAGCCAAGACGGACAGGGGAAAGAGACCCAGTACTTC,CASSQDGQGKETQYF
TRBJ1-1,TRBV18,-,-,TGTGCCAGCTCGGTAGGTAGGGCAGTGAACACTGAAGCTTTCTTT,CASSVGRAVNTEAFF
TRBJ1-1,TRBV7-9,-,TRBD1,TGTGCCAGCAGCCCCCCGGGACAGATGAACACTGAAGCTTTCTTT,CASSPPGQMNTEAFF
TRBJ1-4,TRBV5-1,-,-,TGCGCCAGCAGCTTGGGGCCAGGGGAGAATGAAAAACTGTTTTTT,CASSLGPGENEKLFF
TRBJ2-7,TRBV7-3,-,TRBD1,TGTGCCAGCAGCTTATTGTCAGGGGGCGAGCAGTACTTC,CASSLLSGGEQYF
TRBJ2-7,TRBV30,-,-,TGTGCCTGGTCTGGGAGTGGGGCCTACGAGCAGTACTTC,CAWSGSGAYEQYF
TRBJ2-2,TRBV7-9,-,TRBD1,TGTGCCAGCAGGAGGGACAGGGACACCGGGGAGCTGTTTTTT,CASRRDRDTGELFF
TRBJ1-1,TRBV29-1,-,-,TGCAGCGTTGTAGCTGTGACGGGCGTCCACGCTTTCTTT,CSVVAVTGVHAFF
TRBJ2-3,TRBV18,-,-,TGTGCCAGCTCAAGTGGGGGTACGGCAGATACGCAGTATTTT,CASSSGGTADTQYF
TRBJ1-4,TRBV4-1,-,-,TGCGCCAGCAGCCAACCCAGGACGGGGAATGAAAAACTGTTTTTT,CASSQPRTGNEKLFF
TRBJ1-2,TRBV19,-,-,TGTGCCAGTCGCCGATATGAGTATGGCTACACCTTC,CASRRYEYGYTF
TRBJ2-7,TRBV4-2,-,-,TGTGCCAGCAGCCAAGATCGAGGGATCGACTACGAGCAGTACTTC,CASSQDRGIDYEQYF
TRBJ2-1,TRBV5-6,-,TRBD2,TGTGCCAGCAGCTTGTATAGCGGGAACGACATTTACAATGAGCAGTTCTTC,CASSLYSGNDIYNEQFF
TRBJ2-1,TRBV7-2,many,-,TGTGCCAGCTCAATGGCGGGCCCCAATGAGCAGTTCTTC,CASSMAGPNEQFF
TRBJ1-5,TRBV5-6,-,-,TGTGCCAGCAGCTTGGGGGGAGGGCAGCCCCAGCATTTT,CASSLGGGQPQHF
TRBJ2-7,TRBV7-2,-,-,TGTGCCAGCAGCTGGAAGACCGGGACACCGAGCTCCTACGAGCAGTACTTC,CASSWKTGTPSSYEQYF
TRBJ2-5,TRBV2,-,-,TGTGCCAGCGGGCGGAGCGAAGAGACCCAGTACTTC,CASGRSEETQYF
TRBJ2-3,TRBV7-9,-,-,TGTGCCAGCAGCCTGCTTACTGGAGACGCGCAGTATTTT,CASSLLTGDAQYF
TRBJ2-5,TRBV7-2,-,TRBD2,TGTGCCAGCAGCTTAGCGGTTAGCGGGCTCCAAGAGACCCAGTACTTC,CASSLAVSGLQETQYF
TRBJ2-2,TRBV2,-,-,TGTGCCAGCAGGGCCACCTACACCGGGGAGCTGTTTTTT,CASRATYTGELFF
TRBJ2-6,TRBV6-5,-,-,TGTGCCACCAAAACCGCCAGCTCTGGGGCCAACGTCCTGACTTTC,CATKTASSGANVLTF
TRBJ1-2,TRBV2,few,-,TGTGCCAGCATGGACGGACGATCTAACTATGGCTACACCTTC,CASMDGRSNYGYTF
TRBJ2-7,TRBV7-9,-,-,TGTGCCAGCAGCTCCGACAAGTCCTACGAGCAGTACTTC,CASSSDKSYEQYF
TRBJ1-3,TRBV29-1,-,TRBD1,TGCAGCGCTCGGACAGGGGAGGACACCATATATTTT,CSARTGEDTIYF
TRBJ2-1,TRBV7-9,few,TRBD2,TGTGCCAGCAGCCCAGTCGGTGGGAGGGCTAACAATGAGCAGTTCTTC,CASSPVGGRANNEQFF